This T cell receptor beta chain was sequenced for a study of CD8+CD57+ T cells in acquired aplastic anemia. Study information: Sorted CD4+ and CD8+ cell DNA averaged approximately 3.4 ug.

The V and J ends lost 5 bases and 0 bases, in that order; junction bases with no gene match: 7. The length of the CDR3 is 16 residues. Germline CDR1 is SGHTA and CDR2 is FQGTGA. Patients sequenced had flow cytometry evidence of CD8+CD57+ cell expansion. Every patient presented with severe acquired aplastic anemia. Blood was sampled before the patients had received any therapy. This clonotype was detected once. TCR beta VDJ and CDR3 were profiled, and genomic DNA was the template. One entry per CDR3 protein, called by TCRdb with MiXCR from the reads. This table has 250,000 to 350,000 distinct CDR3 sequences, roughly 61% appearing once.

The specimen was sorted CD4+, CD8+, or CD8+CD57+ T cells (not recorded which) from PBMCs. This chain uses TRBV7-3 with TRBJ2-7, with 10 bases that match TRBD2. The TCR was taken from a human donor with aplastic anemia. The CDR3 protein is CASSRGGLADSYEQYF. The CDR3 DNA reads TGTGCCAGCAGCCGAGGTGGACTAGCGGACTCCTACGAGCAGTACTTC.